This T cell receptor (beta chain) came from a study of T-cell memory formation after mild COVID-19. Study conclusions and caveats: CD4+ contracting clones were found mainly in CM and EM, and CD8+ ones in EMRA. Unconfirmed was the SARS-CoV-2 specificity of second-wave clones that peaked on day 37.

This clonotype was found many times. The antigen remains undetermined. TCRdb used MiXCR to reprocess the 5' RACE reads, holding one entry per CDR3 protein. The data contain tens of thousands of distinct CDR3 sequences, roughly 15% of them seen just once; the ten biggest clones take up around 1.5%. The germline V and J ends were trimmed by 2 bases and 1 base, with 11 bases remaining between them. The CDR3 length is 15 residues. Germline CDR1 reads SNHLY; CDR2 reads FYNNEI. Source material: PBMCs or a T cell subset sorted from them (not recorded which). The TCR sequence derives from an adult who had mild COVID-19 (a few samples of this study predate the infection). Cell type and time point are not known. The chain has TRBV2 and TRBJ1-1; D is undetermined. The CDR3 region has the DNA TGTGCCAGCAGTGAAAGGGTGACACCGAACACTGAAGCTTTCTTT. Translation gives CASSERVTPNTEAFF.